This T cell receptor (beta chain) was identified in a study of T cells in women clearing cervical HPV infection (dated by TCRdb to the late 2010s). Regarding the complete study: Cases were roughly 24 women with histologically confirmed HPV16-related CIN3 or worse, including a couple of invasive cancers. Among cases, blood sampling occurred a median of around 160 days after lesion detection, with an interquartile range of about 90 to 230 days. Case blood was taken at the visit when the lesion was first identified, whereas control blood was taken when infection was no longer detected. The controls were 25 women whose single incident HPV16 infection cleared within 12 months with no development of precancer or cancer. An exploratory proof-of-principle case-control study, nested within the Guanacaste HPV Natural History Study in Costa Rica, was conducted to compare TCR repertoires across cervical HPV16 outcomes. The parent cohort enrolled roughly 9,600 women aged 18 or older in Guanacaste, Costa Rica, during about 1992 to 1994 and followed them for less than 8 years. A median age of almost 35 years was observed in cases versus approximately 40 in controls, and no significant differences in baseline characteristics were found. Five blinded duplicates per group were added as quality controls, giving some 60 samples: 50 or so participants and 10 replicates. Cases and controls were matched on year of sample collection and on age within five years. Since only a few of the women had HLA typing available, the possibility that HLA type was acting as a confounder could not be ruled out.

Every participant had a single incident cervical HPV16 infection, and prevalent HPV16 infections were excluded. Cervical HPV DNA was detected by MY09/MY11 PCR and genotyped by dot-blot hybridization. Around 15 mL of heparinized blood were centrifuged, and the buffy coat was split into aliquots, frozen at -30 degrees C, and then kept at -80 degrees C. Genomic DNA was extracted from buffy coat specimens using QIAGEN kits. From the germline V gene (reference sequence), CDR1 is LNHDA and CDR2 is SQIVND. The CDR3 has 14 amino acids, counting the end cysteine and phenylalanine. The DNA covers only part of the CDR3, 33 bases in frame from base 1. About this clone itself: Its antigen is currently not known. The CDR3 end lies 3 residues beyond the end of the read and is filled in from the germline J gene.

Broad study findings and their caveats: Random forest classifiers combining richness and V gene abundances distinguished cases from controls with an estimated AUC of 0.7 to 0.85. Whether associations preceded infection or resulted from infection could not be shown with the cross-sectional design, and effector/memory subsets and HPV-specific T cells were not isolated. Because the number of T cells per sample was unknown, the richness differences could reflect varying T-cell content rather than repertoire biology. TCR repertoire richness was significantly higher in CIN3+ cases than in controls across sequencing depths, while evenness did not differ. Lower TRBV6-7 relative abundance was observed in cases than in controls (approximately 0.1% versus 0.16%; Bonferroni P = 0.0008).

TCR beta CDR3 regions were amplified by multiplex PCR using the immunoSEQ assay from an average of 1200 ng genomic DNA per sample. Primer bias was corrected in the assay by using a complete synthetic TCR repertoire to establish an amplification baseline. The amplicons were sequenced on the Illumina platform. The source study handled its data this way. Error correction of the sequences involved clustering with frequency ratios plus a modified nearest-neighbor algorithm, after which the sequences were analyzed in the immunoSEQ Analyzer using IMGT gene definitions. At each rarefaction depth, TCR richness and evenness were averaged over 20 rarefaction repeats, and samples with fewer sequences than the depth were excluded. Relative abundances of V, D and J genes were compared between groups using Wilcoxon rank sum tests, with FDR correction applied. Blinded duplicates gave an intraclass correlation of around 96% for TCR richness and an average of approximately 83% across over 55 gene segments. The table was pulled from immuneACCESS by TCRdb, which kept in-frame rearrangements only. Such tables lose some clones; where checked, under half of the loss comes from unresolved V genes, and the rest has no known cause. V and J calls plus clone size are reproduced from that table; the DNA served to infer D and trimming. This sample's table carries 20,000 to 25,000 clones. Together, the top ten hold less than 7.5% of the sample.

The chain is assembled from TRBV19 and TRBJ1-1, with the D gene call left open. The clonotype was recovered from a woman aged 18 to 75 with a cervical HPV16 infection that either progressed to CIN3+ or cleared (not recorded which). The sequencing sample was made of blood buffy coat. Partial CDR3 DNA: TGTGCCAGTAGTTCCAAGACAACCCAAGAGACC. Translated, this is CASSSKTTQET. The entire CDR3 is CASSSKTTQETAFF.